This TCR beta chain stems from a study of post-analysis software for immune sequencing data (dated by TCRdb to the mid-2010s). Concerning the study at large: Disease courses on record covered relapsing-remitting, secondary progressive and progressive-relapsing multiple sclerosis, though some patients had no subtype annotation. The multiple sclerosis patient repertoires were compared with 11 previously published healthy control repertoires from donors aged roughly 6 to 25 years. A subset of samples was prepared in parallel using single-end sample barcoding, then pooled and co-amplified after Illumina adapter ligation. Points the paper makes about the study in general: The multiple sclerosis patient group was slightly younger than the control group. Significantly lower normalized Chao1 diversity was found in multiple sclerosis patients than in controls, suggesting substantial peripheral T-cell clonal expansion. Direct clustering with F measure revealed strong co-clustering of samples prepared in the same batch, which led to a batch-effect correction.

The library was generated by PCR. TCRdb lists the instrument as Illumina HiSeq 2500. To reduce PCR and sequencing biases, unique molecular identifiers were built into the TCR beta cDNA libraries. Approximately 500,000 cDNA molecules were obtained for every 1 to 10 million input T cells, so each molecule roughly corresponded to one T cell. The same protocol used for the earlier healthy control dataset was applied to prepare and sequence the patient libraries. Within a given batch, samples were prepared together, multiplexed and sequenced on the same HiSeq lane. In the paper's pipeline: MIGEC was used to process the raw barcoded reads, and molecular identifier groups with only a single read were discarded before consensus assembly and CDR3 extraction. VDJtools was used for post-analysis of the clonotype tables, with diversity normalized by down-sampling every dataset to the smallest sample size. To correct batch-related cross-sample contamination, repertoire overlap clustering matched CDR3 amino acid sequences but not nucleotide sequences. The raw public data were reprocessed by TCRdb itself: fastp quality trimming at Q25, MiXCR clonotype calling, in-frame beta chains only. Records with the same CDR3 protein are collapsed into one entry carrying the most frequent genes and DNA. These V and J calls rely on TCRdb rather than the paper's analysis. The sample table holds 450,000 to 650,000 distinct CDR3 sequences, of which around 47% were seen once. Under 2% of the sample is taken by the ten largest.

This clonotype came up a few times. The clone's antigen remains unknown. No qualities accompany the bases; no much larger clone lies one base away. To demonstrate the VDJtools post-analysis software, the study profiled TCR beta repertoires from the peripheral blood of 10 to 15 young patients with multiple sclerosis. The multiple sclerosis patients were children and adolescents between roughly 6 and 16 years of age. The sequencing sample was made of blood. This sequence was found in a girl aged 5-17 years with multiple sclerosis.

The CDR3 here reads CASSLSGGFGYTF. The nucleotide sequence reads as follows: TGTGCCAGCAGCTTATCAGGGGGCTTTGGCTACACCTTC. Recombination connected TRBV5-5 to TRBJ1-2; 8 bases in the junction line up with TRBD1. V loses 2 bases at its end and J loses 7 bases; junction bases beyond the gene matches: 4. Including cysteine and phenylalanine, the CDR3 has 13 amino acids. Just the 39-base CDR3 DNA is kept, in frame starting at base 1. Reading the germline V gene (reference sequence) gives CDR1 SGHKS and CDR2 YYEKEE.